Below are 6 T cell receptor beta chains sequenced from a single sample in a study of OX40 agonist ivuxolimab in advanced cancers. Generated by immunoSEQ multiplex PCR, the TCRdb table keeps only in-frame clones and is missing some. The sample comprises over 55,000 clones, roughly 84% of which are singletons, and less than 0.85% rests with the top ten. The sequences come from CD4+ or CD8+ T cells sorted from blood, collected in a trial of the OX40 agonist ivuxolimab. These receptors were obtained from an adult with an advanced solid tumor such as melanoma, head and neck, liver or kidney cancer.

CDR3 DNA: TGTGCCAGCAGCCGCCCGGGGCTCTACGAGCAGTACTTC. Translating gives CASSRPGLYEQYF. The V call is TRBV5-4, the J call TRBJ2-7; perhaps D is TRBD1 or TRBD2 (5 bases each). In germline, CDR1 is SGHNT, CDR2 YYREEE (reference sequence). V was trimmed by 4 bases and J by 3 bases, leaving 11 bases between them. CDR3 size: 13 residues.

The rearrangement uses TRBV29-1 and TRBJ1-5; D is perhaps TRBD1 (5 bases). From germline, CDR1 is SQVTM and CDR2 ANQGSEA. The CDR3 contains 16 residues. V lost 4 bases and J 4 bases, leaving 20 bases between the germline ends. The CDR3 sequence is CSVADPKTGPNQPQHF. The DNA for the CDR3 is TGCAGCGTTGCCGACCCGAAAACAGGCCCGAATCAGCCCCAGCATTTT.

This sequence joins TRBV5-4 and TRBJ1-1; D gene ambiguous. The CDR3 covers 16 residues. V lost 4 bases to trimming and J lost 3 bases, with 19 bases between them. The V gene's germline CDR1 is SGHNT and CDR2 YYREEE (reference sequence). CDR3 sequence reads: CASSPGPHLTDTEAFF. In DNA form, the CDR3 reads TGTGCCAGCAGCCCGGGCCCACATTTAACGGACACTGAAGCTTTCTTT.

CDR3 nucleotides: TGTGCCAGCAGATCCGGGACTAGCGGCTCCTACGAGCAGTACTTC. Amino acid sequence: CASRSGTSGSYEQYF. The J gene is TRBJ2-7, the V gene TRBV6-5; 11 nucleotides agree with TRBD2. J lost 0 bases, V lost 6 bases, and 4 bases had no gene match. Germline CDR1 and CDR2: MNHEY and SVGAGI. The CDR3 is 15 residues long.

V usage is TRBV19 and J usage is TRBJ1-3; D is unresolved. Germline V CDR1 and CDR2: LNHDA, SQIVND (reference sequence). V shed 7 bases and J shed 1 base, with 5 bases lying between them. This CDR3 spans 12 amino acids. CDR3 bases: TGTGCCAGTATTGGATCTGGAAACACCATATATTTT. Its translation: CASIGSGNTIYF.

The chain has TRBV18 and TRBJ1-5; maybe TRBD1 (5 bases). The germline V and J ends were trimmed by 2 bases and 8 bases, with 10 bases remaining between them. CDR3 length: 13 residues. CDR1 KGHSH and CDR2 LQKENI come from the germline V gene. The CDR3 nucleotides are TGTGCCAGCTCACCAGGGACGAAGGAGCCCCAGCATTTT. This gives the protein CASSPGTKEPQHF.